This TCR beta chain emerged from a study of shared clonotypes between healthy human individuals. Overall study context: Each donor contributed plates that comprised three CD4 naive, three CD4 memory, two CD8 naive and one CD8 memory.

Healthy HIV-negative adults without recent acute infections or vaccinations served as donors. Germline lookup yields CDR1 LNHDA and CDR2 SQIVND (reference sequence). The CDR3 sequence is 15 residues long. Trimming shortened V by 5 bases and J by 3 bases, and 17 bases separated the two germline ends. Here immunoSEQ multiplex PCR was the method, and the copy in TCRdb shows in-frame clones only, minus some. Of more than 400,000 clones listed, 95% to 97% were seen once; the top ten hold roughly 0.06%. The sequenced sample consisted of naive CD4+ T cells sorted from blood. Subset: CD45RA+ positively selected. The TCR was taken from a woman in her twenties or thirties in good health. This chain uses TRBV19 with TRBJ2-7, with TRBD1 as a possible D gene (5 bases). CDR3 protein: CASSRSRGRCYEQYF. The CDR3 DNA follows: TGTGCCAGTAGTCGCTCTAGGGGTCGATGCTACGAGCAGTACTTC.